Following are 32 T cell receptor beta chains from one sample sequenced in a study of T cell repertoires in cytomegalovirus infection. TCRdb called the reads again in MiXCR, with one record for every CDR3 protein. The table includes approximately 750,000 distinct CDR3 sequences, about 40% detected once. The sequenced sample consisted of PBMCs. All receptors derive from a human donor in good health (CMV status not recorded). Some clones in this sample may be carry-over from other donors' samples.

The rearrangement joins TRBV15 to TRBJ2-1; D is perhaps TRBD2 (6 bases). V was shortened by 0 bases and J by 7 bases, with 16 bases between the two germline ends. The CDR3 has 16 residues. Germline V gene sequence: CDR1 LNHNV, CDR2 YYDKDF (reference sequence). The CDR3 DNA reads TGTGCCACCAGCAGAGATCCGGCAGGGAGGACTAATGAGCAGTTCTTC. Amino acid sequence: CATSRDPAGRTNEQFF. Full variable domain (rest looked up from reference TRBV15 and TRBJ2-1): DAMVIQNPRYQVTQFGKPVTLSCSQTLNHNVMYWYQQKSSQAPKLLFHYYDKDFNNEADTPDNFQSRRPNTSFCFLDIRSPGLGDTAMYLCATSRDPAGRTNEQFFGPGTRLTVL.

This clonotype showed up many times. The chain links TRBV4-1 to TRBJ1-6; D remains ambiguous. The germline V gene encodes CDR1 MGHRA and CDR2 YSYEKL. Trimming pared 0 bases from V and 5 bases from J, leaving 11 bases between. This CDR3 is built from 16 residues. This chain's CDR3 is CASSQEMGQNNSPLHF. In DNA form, the CDR3 reads TGCGCCAGCAGCCAAGAGATGGGTCAGAATAATTCACCCCTCCACTTT.

This clonotype came up a few times. CDR3 region: CASSWRAAYNEQFF. The CDR3 DNA reads TGTGCCAGCAGCTGGAGGGCCGCGTACAATGAGCAGTTCTTC. J is TRBJ2-1 and V is TRBV27; maybe TRBD2 (6 bases). The germline V gene has CDR1 MNHEY and CDR2 SMNVEV (reference sequence). The V and J ends lost 6 bases and 4 bases respectively, with 13 bases between them. This CDR3 has 14 amino acids.

This clonotype was seen at least ten times. The chain employs TRBV7-9 and TRBJ2-7, with D maybe TRBD2 (6 bases). The CDR3 spans 14 residues. Looked up from germline, CDR1 is SEHNR and CDR2 is FQNEAQ (reference sequence). Between the trimmed V and J ends, which lost 3 bases and 3 bases, there was a span of 12 bases. The CDR3 nucleotides are TGTGCCAGCAGCTTCTCGACTAGTGGCTACGAGCAGTACTTC. This codes for CASSFSTSGYEQYF.

In this sample, this clonotype turned up a few times. The rearrangement joins TRBV20-1 to TRBJ2-7; 9 positions agree with TRBD1. V shed 0 bases and J 3 bases; nucleotides not matched to a gene: 6. Germline V gives CDR1 DFQATT, CDR2 SNEGSKA (reference sequence). The CDR3 runs to 15 residues. CDR3 region: CSARDTDRGDYEQYF. CDR3 nucleotides: TGCAGTGCTAGAGACACGGACAGGGGAGACTACGAGCAGTACTTC.

The chain links TRBV6-5 to TRBJ2-3; 8 bases match TRBD1. Germline V CDR1 and CDR2: MNHEY, SVGAGI. This CDR3 has 18 amino acids. Trimming at V came to 0 bases and at J to 0 bases, leaving 8 bases not matched to a gene. The CDR3 sequence: CASSYSAGTGLSTDTQYF. CDR3 DNA sequence: TGTGCCAGCAGTTACTCGGCCGGGACAGGCCTTAGCACAGATACGCAGTATTTT.

This clonotype showed up just a few times. The V call is TRBV7-9, the J call TRBJ2-5; D might be TRBD2 (6 bases). Trimming took 0 bases from V and 3 from J, leaving 17 bases between them. The CDR3 contains 17 residues. Germline V gives CDR1 SEHNR, CDR2 FQNEAQ (reference sequence). The CDR3 DNA is TGTGCCAGCAGCTTAGCGGGCTGGCGGGGTTCCAAAGAGACCCAGTACTTC. Protein sequence: CASSLAGWRGSKETQYF.

This clonotype was detected a few times. The J gene is TRBJ1-5, the V gene TRBV28; TRBD1 is a possible D gene (6 bases). Trimming took 8 bases from V and 3 from J, leaving 14 bases between them. CDR1 is MDHEN, CDR2 SYDVKM, per germline. CDR3 size: 14 residues. The DNA of the CDR3 is TGTGCCAGCGTACTCCAGGGGAACAATCAGCCCCAGCATTTT. Translated: CASVLQGNNQPQHF.

This chain links TRBV4-1 with TRBJ2-7, with D perhaps matching TRBD1 (7 bases). Germline CDR1 and CDR2: MGHRA and YSYEKL. Between the trimmed V and J ends, which lost 0 bases and 4 bases, there was a span of 13 bases. The CDR3 has 15 residues. This chain's CDR3 is CASSQDRGDGYEQYF. CDR3 DNA: TGCGCCAGCAGCCAAGACAGGGGGGATGGTTACGAGCAGTACTTC.

The sample holds many counts of this clonotype. One junction end does not reproduce the germline sequence, and a read error may be involved. The chain employs TRBV7-2 and TRBJ1-1; D call uncertain. There are 12 residues in the CDR3. From germline, CDR1 is SGHTA and CDR2 FQGNSA. The CDR3 loop is CASSLVRTEAFF. The CDR3 DNA sequence: TGTGCCAGCAGTTTAGTGAGAACTGAAGCTTTCTTT.

The chain couples TRBV25-1 to TRBJ2-1; D ambiguous. This CDR3 has 11 amino acids. V was clipped by 7 bases and J by 9 bases, with 10 bases between them. The germline V gene has CDR1 MGHDK and CDR2 SYGVNS. Here the CDR3 DNA reads TGTGCCAGCACCCATTTGGGTGAGCAGTTCTTC. Its protein product is CASTHLGEQFF.

The table lists this clonotype with a few counts. The chain uses TRBV6-6 and TRBJ1-2; D is unresolved. The CDR3 contains 15 residues. CDR1 and CDR2 (germline): MNHNY, SVGAGI (reference sequence). The V gene lost 3 bases and the J gene lost 3 bases, with 14 bases spanning the gap. CDR3 residues: CASSYLGSSHYGYTF. The CDR3 DNA follows: TGTGCCAGCAGTTATCTTGGTAGTAGTCACTATGGCTACACCTTC.

This clonotype has just a few counts. This chain links TRBV2 with TRBJ2-1; perhaps TRBD2 as D (5 bases). Germline lookup yields CDR1 SNHLY and CDR2 FYNNEI. V lost 7 bases to trimming and J lost 5 bases, with 18 bases between them. The CDR3 has 15 amino acids. The CDR3 loop is CASTLGLAKDNEQFF. CDR3 bases: TGTGCCAGCACCCTAGGACTGGCAAAGGACAATGAGCAGTTCTTC.

The gene calls are TRBV27 and TRBJ1-6; the match to TRBD1 covers 10 bases. Germline CDR1 is MNHEY and CDR2 is SMNVEV (reference sequence). The CDR3 has 15 amino acids. The V segment lost 6 bases and the J segment 8 bases; nucleotides outside the gene matches: 7. CDR3 nucleotides: TGTGCCAGCAGCCGCAAAGGGACAGGGGATTCACCCCTCCACTTT. Translated: CASSRKGTGDSPLHF.

This clonotype was detected only a few times. This sequence joins TRBV28 and TRBJ1-4, with D possibly TRBD1 on 5 matching bases. The CDR3 runs 13 residues. Germline V gene data show CDR1 as MDHEN and CDR2 as SYDVKM. Between the trimmed V and J ends, which lost 7 bases and 12 bases, there was a span of 18 bases. CDR3 protein: CASNEQGVDELFF. The CDR3 DNA is TGTGCCAGCAACGAGCAAGGGGTCGACGAACTGTTTTTT.

Turning to this clonotype: A read error may explain this, as a much larger clone is one base away. CDR3 in amino acids: CANSLVKQYQETQYF. Here the CDR3 DNA reads TGTGCCAACAGCTTAGTCAAGCAGTACCAAGAGACCCAGTACTTC. J is TRBJ2-5 and V is TRBV7-8, with D unclear. The CDR3 totals 15 residues. Germline V gives CDR1 SGHVS, CDR2 FQNEAQ.

The chain has TRBV7-2 and TRBJ2-7, with 10 positions matching TRBD1. Germline V gives CDR1 SGHTA, CDR2 FQGNSA. Trimming cost V 5 bases and J 5 bases; bases outside gene matches: 12. The CDR3 consists of 16 residues. The CDR3: CASSRHRDRGFNEQYF. The CDR3 DNA reads as TGTGCCAGCAGCCGACACCGGGACAGGGGATTTAACGAGCAGTACTTC. Based on the CDR3 plus reference TRBV7-2 and TRBJ2-7, the full variable domain is GAGVSQSPSNKVTEKGKDVELRCDPISGHTALYWYRQSLGQGLEFLIYFQGNSAPDKSGLPSDRFSAERTGGSVSTLTIQRTQQEDSAVYLCASSRHRDRGFNEQYFGPGTRLTVT.

V is TRBV5-1 and J is TRBJ2-7; D might be TRBD1 (5 bases). The ends were cut back, 3 bases at V and 3 bases at J, with 10 bases in the middle. The CDR3 covers 13 residues. Looked up from germline, CDR1 is SGHRS and CDR2 is YFSETQ. The CDR3 loop reads CASSSSQGYEQYF. Here the CDR3 DNA reads TGCGCCAGCAGCTCCTCCCAGGGCTACGAGCAGTACTTC.

The chain uses TRBV19 and TRBJ1-5; tentatively, D is TRBD1 (6 bases). There are 16 residues in the CDR3. Trimming left V 5 bases short and J 6 bases short, with 20 bases between. Germline values: CDR1 LNHDA, CDR2 SQIVND (reference sequence). DNA for the CDR3: TGTGCCAGTAGTTCCATCGGGGGCCAGGGGCGTCAGCCCCAGCATTTT. Amino acids: CASSSIGGQGRQPQHF.

This clonotype was counted between two and nine times. CDR3: CASSREPWGVSEAFF. DNA for the CDR3: TGTGCCAGCTCACGGGAACCGTGGGGGGTATCTGAAGCTTTCTTT. This chain uses TRBV18 with TRBJ1-1, with D perhaps matching TRBD1 (5 bases). The CDR3 runs 15 residues. The V gene's germline CDR1 is KGHSH and CDR2 LQKENI. The V and J ends lost 4 bases and 6 bases respectively, with 18 bases between them. The entire variable domain, with the rest obtained from reference TRBV18 and TRBJ1-1, is as follows: NAGVMQNPRHLVRRRGQEARLRCSPMKGHSHVYWYRQLPEEGLKFMVYLQKENIIDESGMPKERFSAEFPKEGPSILRIQQVVRGDSAAYFCASSREPWGVSEAFFGQGTRLTVV.

In its sample, this clonotype was seen a few times. The chain uses TRBV5-4 and TRBJ2-7; D unclear. Germline lookup yields CDR1 SGHNT and CDR2 YYREEE (reference sequence). The CDR3 loop spans 14 amino acids. Trimming stripped 3 bases from V and 0 bases from J, with 10 bases between. CDR3 in amino acids: CASSYLTDSYEQYF. The CDR3, as DNA: TGTGCCAGCAGCTACCTGACGGACTCCTACGAGCAGTACTTC. The full variable domain, completed using reference TRBV5-4 and TRBJ2-7, is ETGVTQSPTHLIKTRGQQVTLRCSSQSGHNTVSWYQQALGQGPQFIFQYYREEENGRGNFPPRFSGLQFPNYSSELNVNALELDDSALYLCASSYLTDSYEQYFGPGTRLTVT.

A single count supports this clonotype. The V call is TRBV5-1, the J call TRBJ2-7; D gene unclear. Trimming pared 0 bases from V and 3 bases from J, leaving 10 bases between. This CDR3 is 14 amino acids long. The germline CDR1 and CDR2 sequences are SGHRS and YFSETQ. Here the CDR3 reads CASSLDNSNYEQYF. The CDR3, as DNA: TGCGCCAGCAGCTTGGACAACAGCAACTACGAGCAGTACTTC.

The chain uses TRBV28 and TRBJ1-1; the match to TRBD1 covers 7 bases. The CDR3 is 16 amino acids. The germline V gene has CDR1 MDHEN and CDR2 SYDVKM. J was trimmed by 1 base and V by 6 bases; bases with no gene match: 11. CDR3 coding DNA: TGTGCCAGCAGCTTACCAGGGGGGGGGCGGAACACTGAAGCTTTCTTT. Its translation is CASSLPGGGRNTEAFF.

V is TRBV19 and J is TRBJ1-2, with D possibly TRBD1 on 6 matching bases. With 3 bases removed from V and 6 bases from J, the gap between germline ends came to 14 bases. Per germline, CDR1 LNHDA and CDR2 SQIVND (reference sequence). There are 14 residues in the CDR3. The CDR3 sequence: CASSMPGASNGYTF. The CDR3 DNA reads TGTGCCAGTAGTATGCCGGGGGCTTCGAATGGCTACACCTTC.

This clonotype showed up just a few times. This chain links TRBV28 with TRBJ2-7; D is possibly TRBD1 (5 bases). This CDR3 is 13 amino acids long. CDR1 and CDR2 from the germline V gene are MDHEN and SYDVKM. Trimming cost V 8 bases and J 6 bases, with 17 bases left between them. In DNA form, the CDR3 reads TGTGCCAGCGGTTGGCAGGGTGGCCCCGAGCAGTACTTC. Its translation is CASGWQGGPEQYF.

The chain couples TRBV12-3 or TRBV12-4 to TRBJ1-5; unclear D gene. This CDR3 has 16 amino acids. Trimming shortened V by 3 bases and J by 1 base, and 13 bases separated the two germline ends. CDR3 residues: CASSFGTYESNQPQHF. Written as DNA, the CDR3 is TGTGCCAGCAGTTTTGGCACCTACGAGAGCAATCAGCCCCAGCATTTT.

The chain uses TRBV6-1 and TRBJ1-5; D is undetermined. CDR1 and CDR2 from the germline V gene are MNHNS and SASEGT. The CDR3 is 16 amino acids. V lost 0 bases, J lost 4 bases, and 13 bases lay in between. DNA of the CDR3: TGTGCCAGCAGTGAAGCCGGTCGGGGAGGGAATCAGCCCCAGCATTTT. This translates into CASSEAGRGGNQPQHF.

This clonotype appeared a few times. The chain has TRBV7-3 and TRBJ1-1, with 7 bases identical to TRBD1. Trimming cost V 5 bases and J 4 bases; bases outside gene matches: 10. CDR3 size: 15 residues. Germline-derived CDR1 and CDR2 are SGHTA and FQGTGA. CDR3 amino acids: CASSQYSTGVTEAFF. DNA of the CDR3: TGTGCCAGCAGCCAATACTCTACAGGGGTCACTGAAGCTTTCTTT.

V usage is TRBV9 and J usage is TRBJ2-2; D remains unclear. The CDR3 covers 15 residues. Germline assignment: CDR1 SGDLS and CDR2 YYNGEE. Deletions cut 4 bases from V and 4 bases from J, with 14 bases between. The CDR3 here is CASSTAEHGTGELFF. DNA of the CDR3: TGTGCCAGCAGCACTGCTGAACATGGCACCGGGGAGCTGTTTTTT.

This clonotype was counted only a few times. The chain couples TRBV6-2 or TRBV6-3 to TRBJ2-5; 8 bases agree with TRBD1. V was pared by 6 bases and J by 5 bases, with 11 bases of the junction left unmatched. The CDR3 has 15 residues. From germline, CDR1 is MNHEY and CDR2 SVGEGT. The CDR3 protein is CASSRGQGYGETQYF. Written as DNA, the CDR3 is TGTGCCAGCAGCCGCGGACAGGGCTATGGGGAGACCCAGTACTTC.

This rearrangement joins TRBV2 to TRBJ1-5; D remains ambiguous. The CDR3 contains 13 residues. Germline V CDR1 and CDR2: SNHLY, FYNNEI. Trimming left V 2 bases short and J 5 bases short, with 7 bases between. The CDR3 coding sequence is TGTGCCAGCAGTGAATCGGGATATCAGCCCCAGCATTTT. It encodes CASSESGYQPQHF.

The V and J genes are TRBV7-2 and TRBJ2-1; 9 positions agree with TRBD1. Germline V gene lookup returns CDR1 SGHTA and CDR2 FQGNSA. The length of the CDR3 is 13 residues. V lost 4 bases to trimming and J lost 8 bases; unmatched junction nucleotides: 3. The CDR3 DNA reads as TGTGCCAGCAGCTCCGGGACAGGGTATGAGCAGTTCTTC. This sequence encodes CASSSGTGYEQFF.